Listed here are 29 T cell receptor beta chains from one sample, sequenced in a study of T cell responses to AZD1222 COVID-19 vaccine. Clones were read by immunoSEQ multiplex PCR, and TCRdb kept only the in-frame ones, dropping some. In the table there are approximately 110,000 clones, 87% of which are singletons. The sequencing here drew on peripheral blood, taken on day 0 of AZD1222 vaccination. The receptors stem from an adult in good health.

V gene TRBV6-2 or TRBV6-3 combines with J gene TRBJ1-2; D may be TRBD1 (6 bases). Germline CDR1 and CDR2: MNHEY and SVGEGT. Trimming cost V 5 bases and J 6 bases, with 19 bases left between them. This CDR3 contains 15 residues. CDR3 DNA sequence: TGTGCCAGCAGTAAGACAGGAGTTAAGGGGAATGGCTACACCTTC. This encodes CASSKTGVKGNGYTF.

The CDR3 here is CAEGSGYEQYF. The CDR3 DNA reads TGCGCCGAAGGATCGGGTTACGAGCAGTACTTC. The V gene is TRBV23-1, the J gene TRBJ2-7; D uncertain. TRBV23-1 has ORF status, its function being uncertain. The V and J ends lost 11 bases and 4 bases respectively, with 12 bases between them. The CDR3 has 11 amino acids.

The rearrangement joins TRBV28 to TRBJ2-1; possible D gene TRBD2, 6 bases. The CDR3 contains 16 residues. Trimming took off 2 bases at V and 6 bases at J, with 17 bases between the two ends. Germline-derived CDR1 and CDR2 are MDHEN and SYDVKM. CDR3: CASSLGASVSTNEQFF. CDR3 nucleotide sequence: TGTGCCAGCAGTTTAGGCGCTAGCGTATCAACCAATGAGCAGTTCTTC.

This clone was observed once. The chain combines TRBV30 with TRBJ1-6; 8 bases align to TRBD1. The V and J ends lost 0 bases and 7 bases, in that order; junction bases with no gene match: 5. This CDR3 contains 15 residues. CDR1 and CDR2 from the germline V gene are GTSNPN and SVGIG (reference sequence). CDR3 in DNA: TGTGCCTGGAGTGTACTGAACAGGGGGAATTCACCCCTCCACTTT. Translated: CAWSVLNRGNSPLHF.

This clone is a singleton in its sample. DNA of the CDR3: TGCGCCAGCAGCTTTGGCCCGGGGAACACTGAAGCTTTCTTT. The encoded protein is CASSFGPGNTEAFF. J is TRBJ1-1 and V is TRBV5-1, with D uncertain. The V end lost 2 bases, the J end lost 1 base, and 9 bases lay between the germline ends. In germline, CDR1 is SGHRS, CDR2 YFSETQ. The CDR3 sequence is 14 residues long.

This clone was counted between two and nine times. This chain uses TRBV25-1 with TRBJ1-6; D not resolved. Trimming took 3 bases from V and 0 from J, leaving 6 bases between them. The germline gives CDR1 MGHDK, CDR2 SYGVNS. This CDR3 spans 15 amino acids. The chain's CDR3 is CASSDLSSYNSPLHF. The CDR3 DNA is TGTGCCAGCAGTGATTTATCCTCCTATAATTCACCCCTCCACTTT.

The V and J genes are TRBV29-1 and TRBJ2-1; 8 bases map to TRBD1. The germline CDR1 and CDR2 sequences are SQVTM and ANQGSEA. V lost 6 bases, J lost 2 bases, and 15 bases stayed unmatched. CDR3 length: 17 amino acids. CDR3 in amino acids: CSVGTGRAFNPYNEQFF. CDR3 nucleotides: TGCAGCGTCGGGACAGGCAGAGCCTTTAATCCCTACAATGAGCAGTTCTTC.

In this sample, this clone turned up once. V gene TRBV30 combines with J gene TRBJ2-7, with D hard to call. CDR3 length equals 15 residues. Per germline, CDR1 GTSNPN and CDR2 SVGIG (reference sequence). Trimming stripped 1 base from V and 4 bases from J, with 17 bases between. This CDR3 is CAWSGWAESKYEQYF. In DNA, the CDR3 is TGTGCCTGGAGTGGGTGGGCAGAATCTAAGTACGAGCAGTACTTC.

The chain combines TRBV3-1 (or the pseudogene TRBV3-2) with TRBJ2-3; D uncertain. Germline CDR1 reads LGHDT; CDR2 reads YNNKEL (reference sequence). Trimming pared 0 bases from V and 6 bases from J, leaving 19 bases between. This CDR3 is built from 17 residues. CDR3 sequence: CASSQDWATPTPDTQYF. In DNA form, the CDR3 reads TGTGCCAGCAGCCAAGATTGGGCGACACCAACCCCCGATACGCAGTATTTT.

The V gene is TRBV27, the J gene TRBJ1-1; TRBD1 is a possible D gene (6 bases). Germline assignment: CDR1 MNHEY and CDR2 SMNVEV (reference sequence). This CDR3 is 14 amino acids long. V was clipped by 0 bases and J by 8 bases, with 13 bases between them. Written as DNA, the CDR3 is TGTGCCAGCAGTTTATCGGGATCTACAGGGGAAGCTTTCTTT. It translates to CASSLSGSTGEAFF.

The chain uses TRBV6-5 and TRBJ2-2, with D unresolved. The length of the CDR3 is 15 residues. Deletions cut 0 bases from V and 5 bases from J, with 10 bases between. Per the germline V gene, CDR1 is MNHEY and CDR2 is SVGAGI. CDR3: CASSYSIRPTGELFF. The CDR3 DNA reads TGTGCCAGCAGTTACTCGATAAGGCCAACCGGGGAGCTGTTTTTT.

In its sample, this clone was seen a few times. This rearrangement joins TRBV6-5 to TRBJ2-7; a weak D match, TRBD1 (5 bases). The CDR3 contains 15 residues. Trimming pared 6 bases from V and 3 bases from J, leaving 18 bases between. The germline CDR1 and CDR2 sequences are MNHEY and SVGAGI. The CDR3 sequence: CASSYLFDSRYEQYF. The CDR3 DNA reads TGTGCCAGCAGCTACCTTTTCGACAGCCGCTACGAGCAGTACTTC.

The chain employs TRBV4-3 and TRBJ2-7; 7 bases map to TRBD1. The germline V gene has CDR1 LGHNA and CDR2 YSLEER. V trimming: 3 bases; J trimming: 3 bases; junction bases outside the gene matches: 8. This CDR3 contains 15 residues. CDR3 DNA sequence: TGCGCCAGCAGCCACGGAGACAGGGAAAACTACGAGCAGTACTTC. This translates into CASSHGDRENYEQYF.

The rearrangement joins TRBV4-2 to TRBJ2-7, with TRBD1 matching over 12 bases. Trimming at V came to 1 base and at J to 5 bases, leaving 12 bases not matched to a gene. The CDR3 consists of 18 residues. Germline V lookup: CDR1 LGHNA, CDR2 YNFKEQ. CDR3 DNA: TGTGCCAGCAGCCAAGTTCTAATAAGTGGGACAGGGGGCGACGAGCAGTACTTC. This codes for CASSQVLISGTGGDEQYF.

The chain combines TRBV2 with TRBJ2-7; maybe TRBD2 (6 bases). The CDR3 runs 14 residues. Trimming pared 5 bases from V and 3 bases from J, leaving 14 bases between. Germline lookup yields CDR1 SNHLY and CDR2 FYNNEI. CDR3 amino acids: CASSLLGRIYEQYF. The CDR3 DNA follows: TGTGCCAGCAGTCTCCTCGGGAGAATCTACGAGCAGTACTTC.

This chain connects TRBV2 to TRBJ1-5, with D possibly TRBD1 on 6 matching bases. The germline V gene has CDR1 SNHLY and CDR2 FYNNEI. This CDR3 is built from 15 residues. Trimming took 2 bases from V and 5 from J, leaving 13 bases between them. In DNA, the CDR3 is TGTGCCAGCAGTGAACAGGGGCCGAGAGATCAGCCCCAGCATTTT. The encoded protein is CASSEQGPRDQPQHF.

The chain recombines TRBV6-2 or TRBV6-3 with TRBJ2-3; D is possibly TRBD2 (6 bases). This CDR3 region has 17 residues. The V gene lost 2 bases and the J gene lost 6 bases, with 21 bases spanning the gap. Germline V gives CDR1 MNHEY, CDR2 SVGEGT. Here the CDR3 reads CASSYAGPSRGLDTQYF. For the CDR3, the DNA is TGTGCCAGCAGTTACGCGGGGCCTAGCCGGGGGTTGGATACGCAGTATTTT.

The CDR3: CASSLWGDYEQYF. The CDR3 DNA reads as TGTGCCAGCAGCTTGTGGGGGGACTACGAGCAGTACTTC. The chain is built from TRBV5-4 and TRBJ2-7; possible D gene TRBD2, 6 bases. The germline CDR1 and CDR2 sequences are SGHNT and YYREEE (reference sequence). The CDR3 has 13 residues. Trimming left V 1 base short and J 3 bases short, with 8 bases between.

The chain carries TRBV7-2 and TRBJ2-5; 9 bases align to TRBD2. The CDR3 has 15 residues. Trimming at V came to 6 bases and at J to 5 bases, leaving 10 bases not matched to a gene. CDR1 and CDR2 (germline): SGHTA, FQGNSA. CDR3 loop: CASRPPGLAVETQYF. The CDR3 DNA follows: TGTGCCAGCAGACCACCGGGACTAGCCGTCGAGACCCAGTACTTC.

The rearrangement uses TRBV19 and TRBJ2-7; TRBD2 might be the D (5 bases). The V gene's germline CDR1 is LNHDA and CDR2 SQIVND (reference sequence). The CDR3 extends over 17 amino acids. V dropped 5 bases and J dropped 2 bases, with 22 bases sitting between them. The CDR3 sequence: CASSGESGSGPTYEQYF. The CDR3 DNA reads TGTGCCAGTAGTGGGGAGTCAGGAAGCGGTCCGACCTACGAGCAGTACTTC.

J is TRBJ1-2 and V is TRBV18; D unclear. The CDR3 covers 16 residues. Germline CDR1 KGHSH, CDR2 LQKENI. The V gene lost 3 bases and the J gene lost 6 bases, with 20 bases spanning the gap. In DNA, the CDR3 is TGTGCCAGCTCACCGGACCACAACGCCGTCAGCGATGGCTACACCTTC. This sequence encodes CASSPDHNAVSDGYTF.

CDR3 sequence (DNA): TGTGCCAGCAGTTATCCGGGAAGTACTGAAGCTTTCTTT. This encodes CASSYPGSTEAFF. The J gene is TRBJ1-1, the V gene TRBV6-5, with D unresolved. The CDR3 covers 13 residues. From germline, CDR1 is MNHEY and CDR2 SVGAGI. Trimming took 3 bases from V and 5 from J, leaving 10 bases between them.

V gene TRBV19 combines with J gene TRBJ1-2; TRBD1 matches 11 bases. Germline lookup yields CDR1 LNHDA and CDR2 SQIVND (reference sequence). There are 14 residues in the CDR3. V lost 2 bases to trimming and J lost 8 bases; unmatched junction nucleotides: 4. DNA for the CDR3: TGTGCCAGTAGTATACCGGGGACAGGGGGAGGCTACACCTTC. Amino acids: CASSIPGTGGGYTF.

The chain has TRBV28 and TRBJ1-5; 7 bases agree with TRBD1. The CDR3 covers 15 residues. Germline trimming cut 5 bases from V and 0 bases from J; bases unmatched to any gene: 4. Germline CDR1 is MDHEN and CDR2 is SYDVKM. CDR3 protein: CASSPGTVSNQPQHF. The DNA for the CDR3 is TGTGCCAGCAGTCCCGGGACAGTTAGCAATCAGCCCCAGCATTTT.

This chain connects TRBV6-2 or TRBV6-3 to TRBJ1-2; unclear D gene. V lost 6 bases to trimming and J lost 3 bases, with 11 bases between them. Germline V gives CDR1 MNHEY, CDR2 SVGEGT. The CDR3 is 13 amino acids. The CDR3 sequence: CASSHTPYYGYTF. The DNA of the CDR3 is TGTGCCAGCAGCCACACACCCTACTATGGCTACACCTTC.

This clone appeared a single time. The chain recombines TRBV5-4 with TRBJ1-1; no clear D gene. In germline, CDR1 is SGHNT, CDR2 YYREEE (reference sequence). The CDR3 is made up of 14 amino acids. The V and J ends lost 2 bases and 1 base respectively, with 9 bases between them. The CDR3: CASSFRKGNTEAFF. CDR3 nucleotides: TGTGCCAGCAGCTTCCGTAAGGGGAACACTGAAGCTTTCTTT.

This sequence joins TRBV28 and TRBJ2-3; D is unresolved. Between the trimmed V and J ends, which lost 4 bases and 0 bases, there was a span of 11 bases. Germline V gene sequence: CDR1 MDHEN, CDR2 SYDVKM. This CDR3 is built from 15 residues. Written as DNA, the CDR3 is TGTGCCAGCAGTTCGGTGACTCCTAGCACAGATACGCAGTATTTT. Protein: CASSSVTPSTDTQYF.

This chain connects TRBV19 to TRBJ1-5; D might be TRBD1 (6 bases). Between the trimmed V and J ends, which lost 7 bases and 5 bases, there was a span of 18 bases. CDR1 is LNHDA and CDR2 is SQIVND in the germline V gene (reference sequence). The CDR3 runs 15 residues. CDR3 protein: CASTQGMINDQPQHF. For the CDR3, the DNA is TGTGCCAGTACGCAGGGGATGATAAACGATCAGCCCCAGCATTTT.

The chain carries TRBV15 and TRBJ2-3, with TRBD2 matching over 10 bases. Germline-derived CDR1 and CDR2 are LNHNV and YYDKDF (reference sequence). V gave up 1 base and J gave up 2 bases; unmatched junction bases: 3. This CDR3 contains 16 residues. The CDR3 sequence is CATSRALAGSTDTQYF. The CDR3 DNA reads as TGTGCCACCAGCAGAGCACTAGCGGGGTCCACAGATACGCAGTATTTT.